One and the same sample provided the 25 T cell receptor beta chains below, sequenced in a study of OX40 agonist ivuxolimab in advanced cancers. The assay was immunoSEQ multiplex PCR, and TCRdb's table has in-frame clones only and misses some. Of about 98,000 clones listed, about nine tenths were seen once; the top ten hold around 0.82%. The sample was CD4+ or CD8+ T cells sorted from blood, taken in a trial of the OX40 agonist ivuxolimab. These receptors were collected from an adult with an advanced solid tumor such as melanoma, head and neck, liver or kidney cancer.

The gene calls are TRBV7-2 and TRBJ1-5, with 7 bases identical to TRBD1. The CDR3 has 14 residues. V was pared by 2 bases and J by 7 bases, with 5 bases of the junction left unmatched. Germline CDR1 SGHTA, CDR2 FQGNSA. CDR3 bases: TGTGCCAGCAGCTTACGACAGGGCGGCCAGCCCCAGCATTTT. As protein: CASSLRQGGQPQHF.

Only a few counts were recorded for this clone. V usage is TRBV7-2 and J usage is TRBJ2-4; no clear D. V was shortened by 0 bases and J by 9 bases, with 9 bases between the two germline ends. Germline V CDR1 and CDR2: SGHTA, FQGNSA. There are 13 residues in the CDR3. The CDR3: CASSLAGFGIQYF. The CDR3 nucleotides are TGTGCCAGCAGCTTAGCAGGTTTCGGCATTCAGTACTTC.

The V and J genes are TRBV7-8 and TRBJ2-7, with D hard to call. The CDR3 is made up of 12 amino acids. The V end lost 7 bases, the J end lost 2 bases, and 9 bases lay between the germline ends. Per germline, CDR1 SGHVS and CDR2 FQNEAQ. Here the CDR3 DNA reads TGTGCCAGCACCCTTCGAGCCTACGAGCAGTACGTC. It encodes CASTLRAYEQYV.

This chain links TRBV5-4 with TRBJ2-7; perhaps D is TRBD1 or TRBD2 (5 bases each). CDR1 is SGHNT, CDR2 YYREEE, per germline (reference sequence). This CDR3 contains 19 residues. V was shortened by 4 bases and J by 1 base, with 27 bases between the two germline ends. CDR3 DNA: TGTGCCAGCAGCCCCTGCTCCTGGGACGGGGCCCTTCCTTCCTACGAGCAGTACGTC. This gives the protein CASSPCSWDGALPSYEQYV.

The V gene is TRBV18, the J gene TRBJ2-3, with 7 positions matching TRBD1. The V gene end was trimmed by 3 bases and the J gene end by 2 bases; junction bases not matched to a gene: 2. The CDR3 consists of 14 residues. Per the germline V gene, CDR1 is KGHSH and CDR2 is LQKENI. CDR3 region: CASSPGTATDTQYF. The CDR3 bases are TGTGCCAGCTCACCCGGGACAGCCACAGATACGCAGTATTTT.

The CDR3 nucleotides read TGTGCCAGCAGTGAACTGGAGCGGTTCTACGAGCAGTACGTC. Translated, it gives CASSELERFYEQYV. The chain links TRBV6-5 to TRBJ2-7; tentative D call: TRBD2 (5 bases). Germline V CDR1 and CDR2: MNHEY, SVGAGI. The V end lost 5 bases, the J end lost 3 bases, and 14 bases lay between the germline ends. The CDR3 is 14 amino acids.

The chain is built from TRBV5-8 and TRBJ1-5; the D gene is possibly TRBD1 (5 bases). This CDR3 comprises 14 residues. From germline, CDR1 is SGHTS and CDR2 YDEGEE. V dropped 6 bases and J dropped 4 bases, with 14 bases sitting between them. CDR3 region: CASIQRAGNQPQHF. CDR3 bases: TGTGCCAGCATCCAAAGGGCAGGGAATCAGCCCCAGCATTTT.

The V and J genes are TRBV5-1 and TRBJ1-1; 9 bases map to TRBD1. V dropped 0 bases and J dropped 4; count of bases not matched to a gene: 7. Germline V CDR1 and CDR2: SGHRS, YFSETQ. The CDR3 consists of 16 residues. The DNA for the CDR3 is TGCGCCAGCAGCTTGGGGCTCGTGACAGGGGGCACTGAAGCTTTCTTT. It specifies CASSLGLVTGGTEAFF. The full variable domain, completed using reference TRBV5-1 and TRBJ1-1, is KAGVTQTPRYLIKTRGQQVTLSCSPISGHRSVSWYQQTPGQGLQFLFEYFSETQRNKGNFPGRFSGRQFSNSRSEMNVSTLELGDSALYLCASSLGLVTGGTEAFFGQGTRLTVV.

CDR3 sequence (DNA): TGTGCCAGCAGCTCGGGACTAGCGACCGGTGAGCAGTTCTTC. It yields the protein CASSSGLATGEQFF. V usage is TRBV7-3 and J usage is TRBJ2-1, with 10 bases aligning to TRBD2. The CDR3 is 14 residues long. From germline, CDR1 is SGHTA and CDR2 FQGTGA. The V and J ends lost 4 bases and 9 bases, in that order; junction bases with no gene match: 6. The entire variable domain, with the rest obtained from reference TRBV7-3 and TRBJ2-1, is as follows: GAGVSQTPSNKVTEKGKYVELRCDPISGHTALYWYRQSLGQGPEFLIYFQGTGAADDSGLPNDRFFAVRPEGSVSTLKIQRTERGDSAVYLCASSSGLATGEQFFGPGTRLTVL.

The V and J genes are TRBV7-2 and TRBJ2-1; 9 bases align to TRBD2. Germline lookup yields CDR1 SGHTA and CDR2 FQGNSA. The CDR3 is 14 amino acids. V trimming: 7 bases; J trimming: 6 bases; junction bases outside the gene matches: 7. The CDR3, as DNA: TGTGCCAGCAACCTAGGGACTAGCAGCAATGAGCAGTTCTTC. Residues: CASNLGTSSNEQFF.

This clone has a single count. J is TRBJ1-4 and V is TRBV2, with D tentatively TRBD1 (5 bases). V was trimmed by 6 bases and J by 8 bases, leaving 16 bases between them. Germline values: CDR1 SNHLY, CDR2 FYNNEI. The CDR3 sequence is 14 residues long. CDR3 amino acids: CASRDPGFEEKLFF. DNA for the CDR3: TGTGCCAGCAGGGATCCAGGGTTTGAGGAAAAACTGTTTTTT.

The chain has TRBV5-4 and TRBJ2-5; the D gene is possibly TRBD2 (5 bases). With 4 bases removed from V and 4 bases from J, the gap between germline ends came to 17 bases. This CDR3 is 15 amino acids long. CDR1 is SGHNT, CDR2 YYREEE, per germline (reference sequence). The CDR3 DNA follows: TGTGCCAGCAGCCGAGTGGAAGGGAGTCGAGAGACCCAGTACTTC. Translating gives CASSRVEGSRETQYF.

As DNA, the CDR3 is TGTGCCAGCAGCTTGGGGGGACTAGCGGGAAATTATGAGCAGTTCTTC. This encodes CASSLGGLAGNYEQFF. The rearrangement links TRBV5-4 to TRBJ2-1; TRBD2 aligns across 13 bases. CDR1 is SGHNT and CDR2 is YYREEE in the germline V gene (reference sequence). After removal of 0 bases from V and 8 bases from J, the junction contained 5 bases not matched to a gene. The CDR3 extends over 16 amino acids.

The chain recombines TRBV18 with TRBJ2-1; TRBD2 matches at 16 bases. This CDR3 is built from 17 residues. Germline V gene data show CDR1 as KGHSH and CDR2 as LQKENI. The V segment lost 3 bases and the J segment 7 bases; nucleotides outside the gene matches: 6. This chain's CDR3 is CASSPQGLAGGKNEQFF. DNA of the CDR3: TGTGCCAGCTCACCGCAGGGACTAGCGGGAGGGAAGAATGAGCAGTTCTTC.

The chain links TRBV11-2 to TRBJ2-5; 8 nucleotides agree with TRBD2. CDR3 length: 12 residues. Germline V gene sequence: CDR1 SGHAT, CDR2 FQNNGV. The V segment lost 8 bases and the J segment 5 bases; nucleotides outside the gene matches: 4. CDR3 region: CASAGGGETQYF. The DNA of the CDR3 is TGTGCCAGCGCGGGAGGCGGTGAGACCCAGTACTTC.

The J gene is TRBJ1-1, the V gene TRBV5-4, with TRBD1 matching over 8 bases. The CDR3 has 15 residues. The V segment lost 5 bases and the J segment 1 base; nucleotides outside the gene matches: 7. CDR1 is SGHNT, CDR2 YYREEE, per germline (reference sequence). The CDR3 DNA reads as TGTGCCAGCAGTCCAGGACAGGGAAAGAACACTGAAGCTTTCTTT. This sequence encodes CASSPGQGKNTEAFF.

The chain couples TRBV30 to TRBJ2-5; the match to TRBD1 covers 9 bases. CDR1 is GTSNPN and CDR2 is SVGIG in the germline V gene (reference sequence). The CDR3 has 18 residues. Trimming removed 7 bases from V and 1 base from J; junction bases left unmatched: 19. For the CDR3, the DNA is TGTGCCTTTTCTAGCATCGGACAGGGGCTAAGCGGCCAAGAGACCCAGTACTTC. It specifies CAFSSIGQGLSGQETQYF.

The genes are TRBV7-8 and TRBJ1-5, with a tentative D call TRBD1 (5 bases). The ends were cut back, 5 bases at V and 1 base at J, with 12 bases in the middle. This CDR3 is 15 amino acids long. Per germline, CDR1 SGHVS and CDR2 FQNEAQ. The CDR3 DNA reads TGTGCCAGCAGCATAAGGGGCGGGAGCAATCAGCCCCAGCATTTT. Translation gives CASSIRGGSNQPQHF. Together with reference TRBV7-8 and TRBJ1-5, the CDR3 gives the full variable domain: GAGVSQSPRYKVAKRGQDVALRCDPISGHVSLFWYQQALGQGPEFLTYFQNEAQLDKSGLPSDRFFAERPEGSVSTLKIQRTQQEDSAVYLCASSIRGGSNQPQHFGDGTRLSIL.

The count of this clone is one. This chain links TRBV12-5 with TRBJ2-1; D unresolved. Germline assignment: CDR1 LGHNT and CDR2 FRNRAP. The CDR3 has 13 residues. Trimming left V 1 base short and J 4 bases short, with 5 bases between. The CDR3 region has the DNA TGTGCTAGTGGTTTGGGATATTACAATGAGCAGTTCTTC. Protein sequence: CASGLGYYNEQFF.

The J gene is TRBJ2-1, the V gene TRBV11-2, with TRBD2 matching over 12 bases. The trim removed 0 bases at V and 4 bases at J, leaving 7 bases unmatched. Per germline, CDR1 SGHAT and CDR2 FQNNGV. CDR3 length equals 18 residues. CDR3 sequence: CASSLESSGRGKYNEQFF. The CDR3 DNA is TGTGCCAGCAGCTTAGAGTCTAGCGGGAGGGGTAAATACAATGAGCAGTTCTTC.

This clone came up a few times. The V and J genes are TRBV5-4 and TRBJ2-2; D may be TRBD1 or TRBD2 (5 bases each). Germline assignment: CDR1 SGHNT and CDR2 YYREEE (reference sequence). The CDR3 extends over 15 amino acids. V was shortened by 4 bases and J by 2 bases, with 12 bases between the two germline ends. This chain's CDR3 is CASSSSGPNTGELFF. CDR3 DNA: TGTGCCAGCAGCAGCTCGGGACCAAACACCGGGGAGCTGTTTTTT.

The chain links TRBV5-1 to TRBJ2-2; 7 bases are shared with TRBD1. Germline V lookup: CDR1 SGHRS, CDR2 YFSETQ. J lost 0 bases, V lost 4 bases, and 3 bases had no gene match. This CDR3 has 15 amino acids. CDR3 sequence (DNA): TGCGCCAGCAGCCTCGGGACAGCGAACACCGGGGAGCTGTTTTTT. As protein: CASSLGTANTGELFF.

This chain uses TRBV5-1 with TRBJ1-1, with TRBD1 matching 11 bases. The germline V gene has CDR1 SGHRS and CDR2 YFSETQ. V shed 4 bases and J 5 bases; nucleotides not matched to a gene: 4. The CDR3 is made up of 14 amino acids. CDR3 region: CASSLGQGGTEAFF. In nucleotides, the CDR3 is TGCGCCAGCAGCCTGGGACAGGGGGGTACTGAAGCTTTCTTT.

The gene calls are TRBV18 and TRBJ2-5, with 9 positions matching TRBD1. The CDR3 has 17 amino acids. V shed 3 bases and J 5 bases; nucleotides not matched to a gene: 13. CDR1 and CDR2 (germline): KGHSH, LQKENI. The CDR3 region is CASSPFPDRGREETQYF. For the CDR3, the DNA is TGTGCCAGCTCACCTTTCCCGGACAGGGGCAGAGAGGAGACCCAGTACTTC. The full variable domain, its missing parts supplied by reference TRBV18 and TRBJ2-5, is NAGVMQNPRHLVRRRGQEARLRCSPMKGHSHVYWYRQLPEEGLKFMVYLQKENIIDESGMPKERFSAEFPKEGPSILRIQQVVRGDSAAYFCASSPFPDRGREETQYFGPGTRLLVL.

The chain uses TRBV9 and TRBJ2-1; 8 positions agree with TRBD2. The V gene end was trimmed by 4 bases and the J gene end by 7 bases; junction bases not matched to a gene: 13. CDR3 length equals 16 residues. CDR1 is SGDLS and CDR2 is YYNGEE in the germline V gene. Here the CDR3 DNA reads TGTGCCAGCAGCCGTACCCCCGGGAGGGCCGGGAATGAGCAGTTCTTC. Protein sequence: CASSRTPGRAGNEQFF. Together with reference TRBV9 and TRBJ2-1, the CDR3 gives the full variable domain: DSGVTQTPKHLITATGQRVTLRCSPRSGDLSVYWYQQSLDQGLQFLIQYYNGEERAKGNILERFSAQQFPDLHSELNLSSLELGDSALYFCASSRTPGRAGNEQFFGPGTRLTVL.